One and the same sample provided the 27 T cell receptor beta chains below, sequenced in a study of blood T cell repertoires in COVID-19. The data were produced by immunoSEQ multiplex PCR, yet TCRdb's version contains in-frame clones alone and is incomplete. The data show about 100,000 clones, 91% seen once. What was sequenced was peripheral blood. These TCRs come from a man younger than 30 with acute or convalescent COVID-19.

V and J are TRBV24-1 and TRBJ1-5; D ambiguous. This CDR3 contains 14 residues. The V gene's germline CDR1 is KGHDR and CDR2 SFDVKD. V lost 1 base and J lost 0, with 3 bases in between. Here the CDR3 reads CATSDFNSNQPQHF. The CDR3 coding sequence is TGTGCCACCAGTGATTTTAATAGCAATCAGCCCCAGCATTTT.

V gene TRBV25-1 combines with J gene TRBJ1-6; no clear D. Per germline, CDR1 MGHDK and CDR2 SYGVNS. The CDR3 extends over 13 amino acids. Trimming took off 1 base at V and 13 bases at J, with 11 bases between the two ends. The CDR3 sequence: CASSESGTWPLHF. CDR3 coding DNA: TGTGCCAGCAGTGAATCAGGCACTTGGCCCCTCCACTTT. Together with reference TRBV25-1 and TRBJ1-6, the CDR3 gives the full variable domain: EADIYQTPRYLVIGTGKKITLECSQTMGHDKMYWYQQDPGMELHLIHYSYGVNSTEKGDLSSESTVSRIRTEHFPLTLESARPSHTSQYLCASSESGTWPLHFGNGTRLTVT.

In its sample, this clone was seen a few times. The chain couples TRBV5-6 to TRBJ2-5, with D tentatively TRBD2 (6 bases). Germline V gene sequence: CDR1 SGHDT, CDR2 YYEEEE. This CDR3 contains 14 residues. Trimming took 4 bases from V and 1 from J, leaving 11 bases between them. As DNA, the CDR3 is TGTGCCAGCAGCCTAATAGCGGCCCAAGAGACCCAGTACTTC. This translates into CASSLIAAQETQYF.

The gene calls are TRBV7-8 and TRBJ1-1; 9 nucleotides agree with TRBD1. Trimming cost V 7 bases and J 2 bases; bases outside gene matches: 5. The germline gives CDR1 SGHVS, CDR2 FQNEAQ. The CDR3 runs to 14 residues. CDR3 bases: TGTGCCAGCAACAGGGGGCGAGGAAACACTGAAGCTTTCTTT. Translated, it gives CASNRGRGNTEAFF.

The chain is built from TRBV5-1 and TRBJ2-7; TRBD1 matches at 7 bases. V shed 0 bases and J 3 bases; nucleotides not matched to a gene: 6. Germline lookup yields CDR1 SGHRS and CDR2 YFSETQ. The CDR3 runs 15 residues. The CDR3 protein is CASSLVEGAGYEQYF. CDR3 bases: TGCGCCAGCAGCTTGGTAGAGGGGGCCGGCTACGAGCAGTACTTC.

The chain uses TRBV6-4 and TRBJ1-1; D not certain. Per the germline V gene, CDR1 is MRHNA and CDR2 is SNTAGT. CDR3 length: 13 residues. Deletions cut 8 bases from V and 1 base from J, with 11 bases between. CDR3 nucleotide sequence: TGTGCCAGCTCATTTACCAGGAACACTGAAGCTTTCTTT. It encodes CASSFTRNTEAFF.

The rearrangement joins TRBV18 to TRBJ2-7; 8 positions match TRBD2. V shed 3 bases and J 5 bases; nucleotides not matched to a gene: 6. CDR1 and CDR2 (germline): KGHSH, LQKENI. This CDR3 is 14 amino acids long. The CDR3 is CASSPSGSPDEQYF. CDR3 nucleotide sequence: TGTGCCAGCTCACCGAGCGGGAGCCCCGACGAGCAGTACTTC.

This sequence joins TRBV6-5 and TRBJ1-4; D is unclear. V gave up 11 bases and J gave up 7 bases, with 17 bases separating them. Germline CDR1 reads MNHEY; CDR2 reads SVGAGI. The CDR3 covers 13 residues. The CDR3: CALQDGEGEKLFF. CDR3 nucleotides: TGTGCCCTTCAGGACGGTGAGGGTGAAAAACTGTTTTTT.

The V gene is TRBV6-5, the J gene TRBJ1-1; D may be TRBD1 (5 bases). CDR3 size: 14 residues. V dropped 2 bases and J dropped 4 bases, with 11 bases sitting between them. Germline values: CDR1 MNHEY, CDR2 SVGAGI. The CDR3 loop is CASSYRGLGTEAFF. In DNA form, the CDR3 reads TGTGCCAGCAGTTACAGGGGTTTAGGCACTGAAGCTTTCTTT.

The chain employs TRBV19 and TRBJ2-2, with 12 bases aligning to TRBD2. V shed 4 bases, J shed 4 bases, and the junction held 4 bases outside the gene matches. CDR3 length: 16 residues. Germline V CDR1 and CDR2: LNHDA, SQIVND (reference sequence). The CDR3 DNA sequence: TGTGCCAGTAGTACTCTAGCGGGAGGGCCCACCGGGGAGCTGTTTTTT. As protein: CASSTLAGGPTGELFF.

The CDR3 here is CASSGTGGADSPLHF. CDR3 nucleotide sequence: TGTGCCAGCAGCGGGACAGGGGGCGCAGATTCACCCCTCCACTTT. The rearrangement uses TRBV9 and TRBJ1-6; the match to TRBD1 covers 11 bases. Trimming cost V 3 bases and J 8 bases; bases outside gene matches: 4. The germline gives CDR1 SGDLS, CDR2 YYNGEE. This CDR3 comprises 15 residues.

This chain uses TRBV7-9 with TRBJ1-1, with a weak D call TRBD1 (6 bases). The V gene lost 5 bases and the J gene lost 4 bases, with 14 bases spanning the gap. Per the germline V gene, CDR1 is SEHNR and CDR2 is FQNEAQ (reference sequence). CDR3 length: 14 amino acids. CDR3 sequence reads: CASSPRQESTEAFF. Here the CDR3 DNA reads TGTGCCAGCAGCCCCCGACAGGAATCCACTGAAGCTTTCTTT.

The V and J genes are TRBV19 and TRBJ1-2, with D perhaps matching TRBD1 (6 bases). The CDR3 runs to 16 residues. The germline CDR1 and CDR2 sequences are LNHDA and SQIVND (reference sequence). V lost 2 bases and J 2 bases, leaving 15 bases between the germline ends. The CDR3 loop is CASSISGSTGNYGYTF. CDR3 DNA sequence: TGTGCCAGTAGTATATCGGGTAGTACAGGGAACTATGGCTACACCTTC.

V usage is TRBV18 and J usage is TRBJ1-1; D remains ambiguous. Trimming left V 3 bases short and J 4 bases short, with 12 bases between. CDR1 is KGHSH and CDR2 is LQKENI in the germline V gene. This CDR3 has 14 amino acids. CDR3 DNA sequence: TGTGCCAGCTCACCCCGGGAGGAGGGCACTGAAGCTTTCTTT. The encoded protein is CASSPREEGTEAFF. The full variable domain, rest sourced from reference TRBV18 and TRBJ1-1, is NAGVMQNPRHLVRRRGQEARLRCSPMKGHSHVYWYRQLPEEGLKFMVYLQKENIIDESGMPKERFSAEFPKEGPSILRIQQVVRGDSAAYFCASSPREEGTEAFFGQGTRLTVV.

The chain couples TRBV19 to TRBJ1-5; perhaps TRBD1 as D (5 bases). The CDR3 totals 13 residues. The germline V and J ends were trimmed by 3 bases and 7 bases, with 10 bases remaining between them. The V gene's germline CDR1 is LNHDA and CDR2 SQIVND (reference sequence). The CDR3 spells CASSIREGQPQHF. The DNA of the CDR3 is TGTGCCAGTAGTATCAGGGAAGGGCAGCCCCAGCATTTT. Full variable domain (remainder filled in from reference TRBV19 and TRBJ1-5): DGGITQSPKYLFRKEGQNVTLSCEQNLNHDAMYWYRQDPGQGLRLIYYSQIVNDFQKGDIAEGYSVSREKKESFPLTVTSAQKNPTAFYLCASSIREGQPQHFGDGTRLSIL.

The V gene is TRBV30, the J gene TRBJ2-7; TRBD2 aligns across 7 bases. V lost 0 bases and J lost 2; bases outside the gene matches: 7. Germline CDR1 and CDR2: GTSNPN and SVGIG (reference sequence). The CDR3 covers 15 residues. The CDR3 sequence: CAWSVRGAGTYEQYF. In DNA form, the CDR3 reads TGTGCCTGGAGTGTACGGGGAGCGGGGACCTACGAGCAGTACTTC.

The chain is built from TRBV10-2 and TRBJ2-3, with TRBD1 as a possible D gene (5 bases). Trimming left V 2 bases short and J 4 bases short, with 7 bases between. Looked up from germline, CDR1 is WSHSY and CDR2 is SAAADI. The length of the CDR3 is 13 residues. The chain's CDR3 is CASSERGADTQYF. The CDR3 coding sequence is TGCGCCAGCAGTGAGAGGGGTGCAGATACGCAGTATTTT.

For this clone: Other nucleotide sequences in the sample specify the same CDR3. The rearrangement links TRBV18 to TRBJ2-3, with D perhaps TRBD1 (5 bases). V shed 0 bases and J shed 2 bases, with 9 bases lying between them. This CDR3 region has 15 residues. Germline CDR1 is KGHSH and CDR2 is LQKENI. The CDR3 bases are TGTGCCAGCTCACCACCAGGGGCGGCCACAGATACGCAGTATTTT. This encodes CASSPPGAATDTQYF.

The gene calls are TRBV11-2 and TRBJ2-2; 10 nucleotides align to TRBD2. There are 15 residues in the CDR3. After removal of 5 bases from V and 6 bases from J, the junction contained 6 bases not matched to a gene. The germline V gene encodes CDR1 SGHAT and CDR2 FQNNGV. CDR3 residues: CASSLSGRRAGELFF. The CDR3 DNA reads as TGTGCCAGCAGCCTTAGCGGGAGGAGGGCCGGGGAGCTGTTTTTT. Looking up the rest from reference TRBV11-2 and TRBJ2-2 gives the full variable domain: EAGVAQSPRYKIIEKRQSVAFWCNPISGHATLYWYQQILGQGPKLLIQFQNNGVVDDSQLPKDRFSAERLKGVDSTLKIQPAKLEDSAVYLCASSLSGRRAGELFFGEGSRLTVL.

The chain uses TRBV27 and TRBJ2-1; 10 nucleotides agree with TRBD2. V lost 2 bases, J lost 7 bases, and 8 bases stayed unmatched. This CDR3 has 16 amino acids. Germline lookup yields CDR1 MNHEY and CDR2 SMNVEV (reference sequence). The CDR3, as DNA: TGTGCCAGCAGTTTACTGGTAGCGGGGGGAGGAAATGAGCAGTTCTTC. This codes for CASSLLVAGGGNEQFF.

The gene calls are TRBV2 and TRBJ2-1; TRBD1 might be the D (6 bases). CDR1 SNHLY and CDR2 FYNNEI come from the germline V gene. Trimming pared 2 bases from V and 4 bases from J, leaving 9 bases between. The CDR3 consists of 14 residues. The CDR3 protein is CASSERGGYNEQFF. In nucleotides, the CDR3 is TGTGCCAGCAGTGAAAGAGGGGGTTACAATGAGCAGTTCTTC.

J is TRBJ2-7 and V is TRBV14; D possibly corresponds to TRBD1 (6 bases). V was pared by 1 base and J by 2 bases, with 12 bases between. From germline, CDR1 is SGHDN and CDR2 FVKESK. The CDR3 extends over 15 amino acids. The CDR3 nucleotides read TGTGCCAGCAGCCAAGTACAGGGATTGACCTACGAGCAGTACTTC. This translates into CASSQVQGLTYEQYF.

The V and J genes are TRBV7-9 and TRBJ1-4; possible D gene TRBD1, 6 bases. With 2 bases removed from V and 5 bases from J, the gap between germline ends came to 15 bases. The CDR3 runs to 16 residues. Looked up from germline, CDR1 is SEHNR and CDR2 is FQNEAQ (reference sequence). CDR3 coding DNA: TGTGCCAGCAGCTTATCCATACAGGGACAAAATGAAAAACTGTTTTTT. Protein: CASSLSIQGQNEKLFF.

In DNA, the CDR3 is TGTGCCAGCAGCTTGTTCCGGAGAGCCACCGGGGAGCTGTTTTTT. Residues: CASSLFRRATGELFF. The V and J genes are TRBV5-6 and TRBJ2-2; no clear D. V lost 1 base to trimming and J lost 4 bases, with 11 bases between them. CDR1 and CDR2 from the germline V gene are SGHDT and YYEEEE. CDR3 length: 15 residues. Together with reference TRBV5-6 and TRBJ2-2, the CDR3 gives the full variable domain: DAGVTQSPTHLIKTRGQQVTLRCSPKSGHDTVSWYQQALGQGPQFIFQYYEEEERQRGNFPDRFSGHQFPNYSSELNVNALLLGDSALYLCASSLFRRATGELFFGEGSRLTVL.

This sequence joins TRBV18 and TRBJ2-5; D possibly corresponds to TRBD2 (7 bases). Per the germline V gene, CDR1 is KGHSH and CDR2 is LQKENI. The CDR3 is 14 residues long. V was clipped by 5 bases and J by 4 bases, with 14 bases between them. The CDR3 DNA reads TGTGCCAGCTCAGGGGGGGCCATCCGAGAGACCCAGTACTTC. Translation gives CASSGGAIRETQYF.

The rearrangement joins TRBV3-1 (or the pseudogene TRBV3-2) to TRBJ2-5, with a possible D match to TRBD2 (5 bases). Trimming left V 3 bases short and J 0 bases short, with 5 bases between. CDR3 length equals 13 residues. The germline gives CDR1 LGHDT, CDR2 YNNKEL (reference sequence). Here the CDR3 DNA reads TGTGCCAGCAGCCAGCGGGACCAAGAGACCCAGTACTTC. Its translation is CASSQRDQETQYF.

V and J are TRBV9 and TRBJ1-1; D may be TRBD1 (5 bases). Trimming took off 0 bases at V and 0 bases at J, with 12 bases between the two ends. The germline V gene has CDR1 SGDLS and CDR2 YYNGEE. CDR3 size: 16 residues. For the CDR3, the DNA is TGTGCCAGCAGCGTAGAAAGGGGCTCGATGAACACTGAAGCTTTCTTT. Translating it yields CASSVERGSMNTEAFF.